What follows describes a single T cell receptor (beta chain). The data stem from a study of response to subunit inactivated influenza vaccine. V was trimmed by 5 bases and J by 5 bases, leaving 18 bases between them. Germline CDR1 is MGHRA and CDR2 is YSYEKL. The CDR3 is 15 amino acids. TCRdb re-analysed the RT-PCR reads in MiXCR, keeping a single row per CDR3 protein. The table shows approximately 480,000 distinct CDR3 sequences, with approximately 11% occurring only once. The TCR comes from a man aged 50-59 years who received an inactivated influenza vaccine. The chain couples TRBV4-1 to TRBJ1-2; D is undetermined. This specimen consisted of PBMCs from blood, obtained 45 days after vaccination. In DNA, the CDR3 is TGCGCCAGCAGCAGGCAGGCATCAGCCCATTATGGCTACACCTTC. Residues: CASSRQASAHYGYTF.